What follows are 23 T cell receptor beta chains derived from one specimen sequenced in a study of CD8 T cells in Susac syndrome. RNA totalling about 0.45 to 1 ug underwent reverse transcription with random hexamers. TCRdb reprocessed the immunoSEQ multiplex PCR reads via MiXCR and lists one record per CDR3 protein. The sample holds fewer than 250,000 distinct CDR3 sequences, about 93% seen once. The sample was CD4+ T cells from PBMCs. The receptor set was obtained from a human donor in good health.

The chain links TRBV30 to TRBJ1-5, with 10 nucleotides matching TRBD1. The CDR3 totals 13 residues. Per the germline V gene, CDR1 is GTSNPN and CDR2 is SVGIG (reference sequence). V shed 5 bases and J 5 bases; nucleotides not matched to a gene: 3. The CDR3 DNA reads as TGTGCCTGGTCGACAGGGGGCCATCAGCCCCAGCATTTT. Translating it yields CAWSTGGHQPQHF.

The CDR3 DNA sequence: TGTGCCAGCAGCTCCGGGGCCTCGTTGGGTGGCTACACCTTC. It specifies CASSSGASLGGYTF. V usage is TRBV5-4 and J usage is TRBJ1-2; possibly TRBD1 for D (5 bases). Trimming took off 3 bases at V and 7 bases at J, with 16 bases between the two ends. CDR1 and CDR2 (germline): SGHNT, YYREEE (reference sequence). The CDR3 consists of 14 residues. Together with reference TRBV5-4 and TRBJ1-2, the CDR3 gives the full variable domain: ETGVTQSPTHLIKTRGQQVTLRCSSQSGHNTVSWYQQALGQGPQFIFQYYREEENGRGNFPPRFSGLQFPNYSSELNVNALELDDSALYLCASSSGASLGGYTFGSGTRLTVV.

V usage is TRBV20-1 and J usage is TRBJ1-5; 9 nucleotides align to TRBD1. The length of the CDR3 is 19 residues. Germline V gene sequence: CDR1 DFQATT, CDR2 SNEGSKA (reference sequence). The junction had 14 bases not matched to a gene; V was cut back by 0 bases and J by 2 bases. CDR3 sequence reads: CSAREIGTGPILGNQPQHF. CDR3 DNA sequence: TGCAGTGCTAGAGAGATCGGGACAGGGCCGATTTTGGGCAATCAGCCCCAGCATTTT.

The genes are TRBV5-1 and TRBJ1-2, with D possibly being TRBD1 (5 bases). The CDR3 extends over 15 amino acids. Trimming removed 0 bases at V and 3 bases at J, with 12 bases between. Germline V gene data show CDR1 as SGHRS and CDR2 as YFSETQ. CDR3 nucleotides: TGCGCCAGCAGCTTGGCCGGCAGGGCGGACTATGGCTACACCTTC. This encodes CASSLAGRADYGYTF.

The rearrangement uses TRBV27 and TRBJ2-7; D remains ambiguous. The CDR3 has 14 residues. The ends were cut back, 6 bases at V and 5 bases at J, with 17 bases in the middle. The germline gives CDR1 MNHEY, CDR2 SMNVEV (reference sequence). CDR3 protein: CASRARANPHEQYF. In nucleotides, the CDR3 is TGTGCCAGCAGGGCGAGAGCGAACCCCCACGAGCAGTACTTC.

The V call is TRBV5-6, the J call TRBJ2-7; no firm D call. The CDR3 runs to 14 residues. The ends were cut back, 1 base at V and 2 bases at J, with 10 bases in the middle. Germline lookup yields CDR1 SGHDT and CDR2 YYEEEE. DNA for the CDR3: TGTGCCAGCAGCTTGTTGGGTCTCACCTACGAGCAGTACGTC. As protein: CASSLLGLTYEQYV.

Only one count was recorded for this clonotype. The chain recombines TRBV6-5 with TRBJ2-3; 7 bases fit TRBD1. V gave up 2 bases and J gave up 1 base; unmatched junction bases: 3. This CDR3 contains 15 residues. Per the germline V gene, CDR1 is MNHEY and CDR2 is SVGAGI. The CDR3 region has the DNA TGTGCCAGCAGTTACGGACAGGCCGGCACAGATACGCAGTATTTT. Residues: CASSYGQAGTDTQYF.

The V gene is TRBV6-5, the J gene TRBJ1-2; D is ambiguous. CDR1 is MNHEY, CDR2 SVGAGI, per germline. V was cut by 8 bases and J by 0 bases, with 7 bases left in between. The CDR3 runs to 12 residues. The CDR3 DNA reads TGTGCCAGCGCACGAGCTAACTATGGCTACACCTTC. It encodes CASARANYGYTF.

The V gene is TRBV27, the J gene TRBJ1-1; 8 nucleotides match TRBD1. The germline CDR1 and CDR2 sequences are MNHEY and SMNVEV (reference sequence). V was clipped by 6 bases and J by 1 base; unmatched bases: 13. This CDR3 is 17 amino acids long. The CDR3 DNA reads TGTGCCAGCAGCCCGAAAAACAGGGGGTGGGGGAACACTGAAGCTTTCTTT. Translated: CASSPKNRGWGNTEAFF.

The CDR3 loop is CASSQRKGGTNTGELFF. The CDR3 DNA sequence: TGTGCCAGCAGCCAACGTAAGGGGGGCACGAACACCGGGGAGCTGTTTTTT. The chain is built from TRBV3-1 and TRBJ2-2, with D perhaps TRBD1 or TRBD2 (6 bases each). The germline V and J ends were trimmed by 2 bases and 0 bases, with 13 bases remaining between them. Germline V lookup: CDR1 LGHDT, CDR2 YNNKEL (reference sequence). The CDR3 is 17 amino acids.

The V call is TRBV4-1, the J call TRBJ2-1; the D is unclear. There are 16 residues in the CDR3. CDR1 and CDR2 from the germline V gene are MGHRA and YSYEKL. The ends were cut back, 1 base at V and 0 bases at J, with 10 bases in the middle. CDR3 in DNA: TGCGCCAGCAGCCAAGTCTGGAGTGGCTCCTACAATGAGCAGTTCTTC. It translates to CASSQVWSGSYNEQFF.

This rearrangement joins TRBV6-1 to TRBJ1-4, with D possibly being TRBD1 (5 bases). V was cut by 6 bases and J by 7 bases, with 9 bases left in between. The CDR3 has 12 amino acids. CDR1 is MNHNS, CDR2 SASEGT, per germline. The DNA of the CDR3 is TGTGCCAGCAGACCGGGACTTGAAAAACTGTTTTTT. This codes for CASRPGLEKLFF.

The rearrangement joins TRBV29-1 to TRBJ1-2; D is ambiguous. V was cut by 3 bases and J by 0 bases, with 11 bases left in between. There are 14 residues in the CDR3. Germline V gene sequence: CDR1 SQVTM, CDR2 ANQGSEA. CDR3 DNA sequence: TGCAGCGTTGAGCAGTGGGCTCCTAACTATGGCTACACCTTC. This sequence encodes CSVEQWAPNYGYTF.

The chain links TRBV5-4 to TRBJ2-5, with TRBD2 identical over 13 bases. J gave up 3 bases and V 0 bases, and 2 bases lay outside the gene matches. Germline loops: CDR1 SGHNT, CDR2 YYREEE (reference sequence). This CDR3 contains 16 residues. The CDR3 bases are TGTGCCAGCAGCTTGGGGGGGACTAGCGGGGAAGAGACCCAGTACTTC. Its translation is CASSLGGTSGEETQYF. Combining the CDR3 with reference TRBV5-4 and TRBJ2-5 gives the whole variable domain ETGVTQSPTHLIKTRGQQVTLRCSSQSGHNTVSWYQQALGQGPQFIFQYYREEENGRGNFPPRFSGLQFPNYSSELNVNALELDDSALYLCASSLGGTSGEETQYFGPGTRLLVL.

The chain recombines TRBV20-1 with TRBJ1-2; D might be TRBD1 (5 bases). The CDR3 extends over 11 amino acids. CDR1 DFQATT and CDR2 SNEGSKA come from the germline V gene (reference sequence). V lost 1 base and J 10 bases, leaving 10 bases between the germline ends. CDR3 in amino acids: CSARGTGPYTF. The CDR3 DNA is TGCAGTGCTAGAGGGACGGGGCCCTACACCTTC.

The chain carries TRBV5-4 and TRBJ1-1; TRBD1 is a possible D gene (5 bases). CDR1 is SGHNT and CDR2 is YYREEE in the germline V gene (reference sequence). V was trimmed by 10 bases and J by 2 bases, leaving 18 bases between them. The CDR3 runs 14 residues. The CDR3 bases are TGTGCCGGGGGGGAGATCGGGGGAAACACTGAAGCTTTCTTT. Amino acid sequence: CAGGEIGGNTEAFF.

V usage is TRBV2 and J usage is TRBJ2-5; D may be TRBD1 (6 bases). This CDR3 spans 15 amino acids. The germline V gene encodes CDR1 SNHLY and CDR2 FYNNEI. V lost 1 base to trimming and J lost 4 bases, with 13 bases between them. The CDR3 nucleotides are TGTGCCAGCAGTGAAGGGGCAAGGGGGTCAGAGACCCAGTACTTC. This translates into CASSEGARGSETQYF.

This chain's CDR3 is CAISGTGNSNQPQHF. CDR3 bases: TGTGCCATCAGTGGTACGGGGAATAGCAATCAGCCCCAGCATTTT. The V gene is TRBV10-3, the J gene TRBJ1-5; D unresolved. From germline, CDR1 is ENHRY and CDR2 SYGVKD. V was clipped by 4 bases and J by 0 bases, with 10 bases between them. The CDR3 runs to 15 residues.

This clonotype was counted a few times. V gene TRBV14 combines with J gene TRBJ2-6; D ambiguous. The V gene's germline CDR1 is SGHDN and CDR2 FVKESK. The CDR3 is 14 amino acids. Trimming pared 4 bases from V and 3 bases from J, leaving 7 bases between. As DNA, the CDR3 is TGTGCCAGCAGCCGCCCCAGTGGGGCCAACGTCCTGACTTTC. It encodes CASSRPSGANVLTF.

The CDR3 region is CASRIPQGTEAFF. Here the CDR3 DNA reads TGTGCCAGCAGAATCCCACAGGGGACTGAAGCTTTCTTT. The rearrangement joins TRBV28 to TRBJ1-1; 7 nucleotides align to TRBD1. The CDR3 is 13 residues long. V lost 6 bases and J lost 5; bases outside the gene matches: 6. Germline CDR1 and CDR2: MDHEN and SYDVKM.

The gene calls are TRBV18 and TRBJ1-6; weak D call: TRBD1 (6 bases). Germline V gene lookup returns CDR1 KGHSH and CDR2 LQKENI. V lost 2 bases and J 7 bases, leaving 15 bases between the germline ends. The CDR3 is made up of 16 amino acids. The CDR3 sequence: CASSPSLGGNNSPLHF. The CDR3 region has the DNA TGTGCCAGCTCACCATCTTTAGGGGGTAACAATTCACCCCTCCACTTT.

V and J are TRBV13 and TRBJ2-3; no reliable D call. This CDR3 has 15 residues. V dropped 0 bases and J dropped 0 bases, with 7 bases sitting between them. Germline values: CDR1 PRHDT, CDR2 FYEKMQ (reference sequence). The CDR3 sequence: CASSLGPQSTDTQYF. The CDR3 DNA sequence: TGTGCCAGCAGCTTAGGCCCGCAGAGCACAGATACGCAGTATTTT.

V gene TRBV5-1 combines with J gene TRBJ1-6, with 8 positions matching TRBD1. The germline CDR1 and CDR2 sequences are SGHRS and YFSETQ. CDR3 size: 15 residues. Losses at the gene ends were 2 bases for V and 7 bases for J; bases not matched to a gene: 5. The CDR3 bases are TGCGCCAGCAGCTTTGCCGACAGGGGCAATTCACCCCTCCACTTT. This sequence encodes CASSFADRGNSPLHF.